This T cell receptor (beta chain) appears in the sequencing data of a study of neurological immune-mediated disorders. This clonotype was recorded at least ten times. CDR1 and CDR2 from the germline V gene are SGHDN and FVKESK. Deletions cut 1 base from V and 7 bases from J, with 15 bases between. CDR3 length: 15 residues. Over 170 million TCR-beta sequences, together covering 15-18 subjects, were produced by every individual sequencing run that was carried out. TCRdb reanalysed the 5' RACE reads using MiXCR and keeps one entry per CDR3 protein. Altogether tens of thousands of distinct CDR3 sequences are present, less than 25% being singletons, with the ten largest covering under 5.5%. Time point reported: technical triplicate 2.

This sequence was found in a man aged 55 to 69 with HTLV-1-associated myelopathy (HAM/TSP). The chain combines TRBV14 with TRBJ2-3; TRBD1 is a possible D gene (6 bases). Sequencing input: PBMCs. The CDR3 region has the DNA TGTGCCAGCAGCCAAGGAGGGGGTTCAACAAATACGCAGTATTTT. It encodes CASSQGGGSTNTQYF.